This T cell receptor (beta chain) is from a study of beta chain features in type 1 diabetes. Study-wide results and limits: Among all four CD4+ subsets, Type 1 diabetes patients had TCRB CDR3s that were moderately but significantly shorter.

About this clone: Its specificity is unknown.

The whole isolated RNA underwent reverse transcription, so sequencing captured expressed TCRB transcripts. Measured with immunoSEQ multiplex PCR; TCRdb has only the in-frame clones, and not every one. The data contain 300,000 or so clones, around 8.5% of them singletons. V lost 0 bases, J lost 1 base, and 6 bases stayed unmatched. Germline values: CDR1 SGHRS, CDR2 YFSETQ. The CDR3 totals 16 residues. This sequence joins TRBV5-1 and TRBJ2-5; 7 positions agree with TRBD2. The sample consisted of central memory CD4+ T cells from blood. The TCR sequence derives from a man aged 30-40 years with type 1 diabetes. The CDR3 DNA reads as TGCGCCAGCAGCTTGGGCCAGCGGGGTACCCAAGAGACCCAGTACTTC. It codes for CASSLGQRGTQETQYF.